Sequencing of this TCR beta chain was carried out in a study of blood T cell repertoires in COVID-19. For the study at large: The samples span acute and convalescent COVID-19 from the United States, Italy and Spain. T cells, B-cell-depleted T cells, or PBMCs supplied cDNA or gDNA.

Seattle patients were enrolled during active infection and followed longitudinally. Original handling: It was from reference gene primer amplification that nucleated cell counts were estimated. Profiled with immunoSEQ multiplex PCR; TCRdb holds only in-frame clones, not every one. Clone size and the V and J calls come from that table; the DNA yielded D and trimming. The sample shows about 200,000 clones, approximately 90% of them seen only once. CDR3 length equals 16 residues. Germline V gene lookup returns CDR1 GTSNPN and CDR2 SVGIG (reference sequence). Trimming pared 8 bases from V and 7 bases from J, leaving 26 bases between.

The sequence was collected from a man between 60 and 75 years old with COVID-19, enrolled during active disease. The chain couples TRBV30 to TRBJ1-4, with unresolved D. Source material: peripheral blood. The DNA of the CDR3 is TGTGCCGAGGGTTCGGGAGCCGGACCAAAAATTGAAAAACTGTTTTTT. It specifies CAEGSGAGPKIEKLFF.